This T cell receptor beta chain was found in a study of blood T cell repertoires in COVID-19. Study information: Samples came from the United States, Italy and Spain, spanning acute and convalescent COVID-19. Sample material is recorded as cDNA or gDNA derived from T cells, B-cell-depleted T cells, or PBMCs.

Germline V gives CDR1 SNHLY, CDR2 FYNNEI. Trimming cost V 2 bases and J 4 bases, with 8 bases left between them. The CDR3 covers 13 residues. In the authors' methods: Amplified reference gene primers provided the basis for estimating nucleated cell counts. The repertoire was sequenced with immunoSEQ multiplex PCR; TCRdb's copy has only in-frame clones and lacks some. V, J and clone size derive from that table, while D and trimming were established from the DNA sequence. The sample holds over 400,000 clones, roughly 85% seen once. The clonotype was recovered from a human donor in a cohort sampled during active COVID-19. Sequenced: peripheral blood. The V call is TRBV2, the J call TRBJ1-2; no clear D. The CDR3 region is CASSESGIYGYTF. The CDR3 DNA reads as TGTGCCAGCAGTGAATCAGGCATCTATGGCTACACCTTC.